What follows is one T cell receptor (beta chain) and its context. Antigen unknown. These data are taken from a study of Siglec-9 on CD8 T cells in melanoma. Findings of the study overall: In melanoma tumors, a Siglec-9-marked effector memory CD8+ subset reportedly appeared to accumulate.

V lost 4 bases, J lost 3 bases, and 14 bases lay in between. The V gene's germline CDR1 is SGHRS and CDR2 YFSETQ. The CDR3 sequence is 15 residues long. The repertoire was sequenced with immunoSEQ multiplex PCR; TCRdb's copy has only in-frame clones and lacks some. The data show over 30,000 clones, 80% to 85% seen once. This rearrangement joins TRBV5-1 to TRBJ1-5; D is uncertain. This receptor was obtained from a human donor in good health. Sequencing was done on a sample of Siglec-9- CD8+ T cells sorted from blood. The CDR3 spells CASSTRTRANQPQHF. The CDR3 coding sequence is TGCGCCAGCAGCACCAGGACGAGGGCCAATCAGCCCCAGCATTTT.